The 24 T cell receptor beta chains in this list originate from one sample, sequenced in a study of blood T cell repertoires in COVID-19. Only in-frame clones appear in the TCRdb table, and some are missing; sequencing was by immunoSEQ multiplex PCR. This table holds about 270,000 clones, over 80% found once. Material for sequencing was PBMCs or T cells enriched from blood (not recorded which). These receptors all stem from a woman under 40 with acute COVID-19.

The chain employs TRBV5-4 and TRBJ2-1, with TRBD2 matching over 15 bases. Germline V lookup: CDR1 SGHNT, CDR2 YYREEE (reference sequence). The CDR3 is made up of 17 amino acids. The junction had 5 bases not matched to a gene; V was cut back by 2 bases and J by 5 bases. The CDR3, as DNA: TGTGCCAGCAGCTTTACCGGGACTAGCGGGGGGAACAATGAGCAGTTCTTC. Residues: CASSFTGTSGGNNEQFF. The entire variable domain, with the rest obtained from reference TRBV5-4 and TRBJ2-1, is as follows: ETGVTQSPTHLIKTRGQQVTLRCSSQSGHNTVSWYQQALGQGPQFIFQYYREEENGRGNFPPRFSGLQFPNYSSELNVNALELDDSALYLCASSFTGTSGGNNEQFFGPGTRLTVL.

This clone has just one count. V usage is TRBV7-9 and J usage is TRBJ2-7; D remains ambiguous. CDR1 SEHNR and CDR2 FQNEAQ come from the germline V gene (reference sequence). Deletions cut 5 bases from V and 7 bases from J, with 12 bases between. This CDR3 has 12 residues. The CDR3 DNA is TGTGCCAGCAGCCCGGGTCTACGAGAGCAGTACTTC. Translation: CASSPGLREQYF.

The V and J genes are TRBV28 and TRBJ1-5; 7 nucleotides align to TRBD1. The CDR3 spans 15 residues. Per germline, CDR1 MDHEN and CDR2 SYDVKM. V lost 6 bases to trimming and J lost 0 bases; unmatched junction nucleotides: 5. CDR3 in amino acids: CASRTGQYSNQPQHF. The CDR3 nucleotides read TGTGCCAGCAGGACGGGACAGTATAGCAATCAGCCCCAGCATTTT.

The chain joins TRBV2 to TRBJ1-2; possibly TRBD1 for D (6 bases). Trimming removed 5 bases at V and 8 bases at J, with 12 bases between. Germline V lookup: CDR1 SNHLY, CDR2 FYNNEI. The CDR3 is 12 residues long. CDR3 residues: CASSTGTRGYTF. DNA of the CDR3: TGTGCCAGCAGTACAGGGACGCGGGGCTACACCTTC.

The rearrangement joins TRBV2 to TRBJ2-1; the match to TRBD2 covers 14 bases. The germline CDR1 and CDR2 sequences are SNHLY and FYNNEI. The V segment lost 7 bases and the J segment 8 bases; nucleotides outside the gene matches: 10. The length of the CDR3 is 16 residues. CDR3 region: CASKRLAGGGYDEQFF. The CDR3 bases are TGTGCCAGCAAAAGACTAGCGGGAGGGGGGTACGATGAGCAGTTCTTC.

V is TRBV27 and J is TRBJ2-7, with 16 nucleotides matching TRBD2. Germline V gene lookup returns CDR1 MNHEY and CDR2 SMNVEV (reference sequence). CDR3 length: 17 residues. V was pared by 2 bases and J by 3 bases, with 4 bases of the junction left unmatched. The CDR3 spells CASSLAGLAGGDYEQYF. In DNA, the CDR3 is TGTGCCAGCAGTTTAGCGGGACTAGCGGGAGGGGACTACGAGCAGTACTTC.

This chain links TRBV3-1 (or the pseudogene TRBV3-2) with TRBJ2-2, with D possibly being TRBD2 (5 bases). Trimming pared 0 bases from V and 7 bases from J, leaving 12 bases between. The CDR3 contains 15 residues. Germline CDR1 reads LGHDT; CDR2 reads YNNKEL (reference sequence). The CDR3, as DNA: TGTGCCAGCAGCCAAGATGGTCTAGCTGTCGGGGAGCTGTTTTTT. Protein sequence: CASSQDGLAVGELFF.

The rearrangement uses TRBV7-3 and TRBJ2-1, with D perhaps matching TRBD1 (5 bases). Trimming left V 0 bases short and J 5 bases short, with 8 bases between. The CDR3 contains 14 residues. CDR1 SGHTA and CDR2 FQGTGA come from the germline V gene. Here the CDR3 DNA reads TGTGCCAGCAGCTTAACACAGGCAAACAATGAGCAGTTCTTC. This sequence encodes CASSLTQANNEQFF. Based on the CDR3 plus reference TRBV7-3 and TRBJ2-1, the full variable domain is GAGVSQTPSNKVTEKGKYVELRCDPISGHTALYWYRQSLGQGPEFLIYFQGTGAADDSGLPNDRFFAVRPEGSVSTLKIQRTERGDSAVYLCASSLTQANNEQFFGPGTRLTVL.

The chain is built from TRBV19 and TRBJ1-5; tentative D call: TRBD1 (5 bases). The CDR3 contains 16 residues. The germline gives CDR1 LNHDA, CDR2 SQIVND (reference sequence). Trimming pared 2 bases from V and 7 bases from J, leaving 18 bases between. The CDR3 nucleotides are TGTGCCAGTAGTATATGGGCCAGGGTATCAAAACAGCCCCAGCATTTT. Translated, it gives CASSIWARVSKQPQHF.

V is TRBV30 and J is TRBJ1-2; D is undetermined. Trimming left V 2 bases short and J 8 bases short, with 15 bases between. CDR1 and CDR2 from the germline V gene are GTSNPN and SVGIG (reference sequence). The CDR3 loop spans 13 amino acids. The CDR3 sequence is CAWSIWAGLGYTF. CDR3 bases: TGTGCCTGGAGTATTTGGGCCGGCTTGGGCTACACCTTC. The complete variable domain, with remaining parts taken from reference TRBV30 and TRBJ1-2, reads SQTIHQWPATLVQPVGSPLSLECTVEGTSNPNLYWYRQAAGRGLQLLFYSVGIGQISSEVPQNLSASRPQDRQFILSSKKLLLSDSGFYLCAWSIWAGLGYTFGSGTRLTVV.

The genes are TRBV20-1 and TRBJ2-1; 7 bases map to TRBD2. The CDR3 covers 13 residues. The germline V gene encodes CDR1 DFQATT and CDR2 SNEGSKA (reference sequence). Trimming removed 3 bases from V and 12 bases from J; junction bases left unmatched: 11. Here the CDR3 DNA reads TGCAGTGCTAGTTACCTAGCGGACTCTCGGCAGTTCTTC. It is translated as CSASYLADSRQFF.

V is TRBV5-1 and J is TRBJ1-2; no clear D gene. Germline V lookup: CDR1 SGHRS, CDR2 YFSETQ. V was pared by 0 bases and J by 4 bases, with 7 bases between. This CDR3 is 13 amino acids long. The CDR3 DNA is TGCGCCAGCAGCTTGGATACGGGCTATGGCTACACCTTC. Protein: CASSLDTGYGYTF.

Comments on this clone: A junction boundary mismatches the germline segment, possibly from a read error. The CDR3 bases are TGCAGCGTAGAAGACGGACTAGCCCCGGAGGAGCAGTACTTC. Translation gives CSVEDGLAPEEQYF. V gene TRBV29-1 combines with J gene TRBJ2-7, with 8 bases aligning to TRBD2. CDR3 size: 14 residues. The V gene's germline CDR1 is SQVTM and CDR2 ANQGSEA.

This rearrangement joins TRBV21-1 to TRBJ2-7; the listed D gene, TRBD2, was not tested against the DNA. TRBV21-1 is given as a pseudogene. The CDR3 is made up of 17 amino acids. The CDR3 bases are TGTGCCAGCAGCAACGCCTTGACTAGCGGGAGTTCCTACGAGCAGTACTTC. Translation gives CASSNALTSGSSYEQYF.

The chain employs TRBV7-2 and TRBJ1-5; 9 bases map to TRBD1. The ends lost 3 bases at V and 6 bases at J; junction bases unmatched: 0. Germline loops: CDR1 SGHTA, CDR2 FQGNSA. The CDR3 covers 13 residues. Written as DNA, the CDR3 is TGTGCCAGCAGCTTGGACAGGGGTCAGCCCCAGCATTTT. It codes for CASSLDRGQPQHF.

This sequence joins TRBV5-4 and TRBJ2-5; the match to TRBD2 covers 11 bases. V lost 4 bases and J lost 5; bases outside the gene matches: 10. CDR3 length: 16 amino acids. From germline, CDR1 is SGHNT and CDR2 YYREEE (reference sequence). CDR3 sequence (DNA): TGTGCCAGCAGCATGAGGACACTAGCGGGAGTGGAGACCCAGTACTTC. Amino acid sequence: CASSMRTLAGVETQYF.

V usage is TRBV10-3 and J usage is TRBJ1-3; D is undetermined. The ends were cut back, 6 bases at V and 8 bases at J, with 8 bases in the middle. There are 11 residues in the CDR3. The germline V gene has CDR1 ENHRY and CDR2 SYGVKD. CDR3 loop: CAIRKQDTIYF. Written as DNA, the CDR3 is TGTGCCATCAGGAAACAAGACACCATATATTTT.

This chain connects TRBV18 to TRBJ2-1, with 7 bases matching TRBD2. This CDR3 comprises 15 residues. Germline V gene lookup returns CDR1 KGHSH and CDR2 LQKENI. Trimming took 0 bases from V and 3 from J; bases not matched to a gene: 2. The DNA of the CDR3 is TGTGCCAGCTCACCACCGGGGGGGAGCTACAATGAGCAGTTCTTC. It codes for CASSPPGGSYNEQFF.

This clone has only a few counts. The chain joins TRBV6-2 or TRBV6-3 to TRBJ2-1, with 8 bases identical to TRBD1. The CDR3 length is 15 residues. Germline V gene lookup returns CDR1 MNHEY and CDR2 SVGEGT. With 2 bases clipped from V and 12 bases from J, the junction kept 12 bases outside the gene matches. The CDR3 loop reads CASSYTGQGTPAQFF. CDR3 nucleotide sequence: TGTGCCAGCAGTTACACCGGACAGGGTACACCCGCGCAGTTCTTC.

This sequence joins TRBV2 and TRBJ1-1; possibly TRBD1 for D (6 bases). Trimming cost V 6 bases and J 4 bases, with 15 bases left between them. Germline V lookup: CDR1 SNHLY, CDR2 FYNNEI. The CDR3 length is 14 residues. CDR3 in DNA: TGTGCCAGCAGGGGGAAACAGGGTGCCACTGAAGCTTTCTTT. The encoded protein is CASRGKQGATEAFF.

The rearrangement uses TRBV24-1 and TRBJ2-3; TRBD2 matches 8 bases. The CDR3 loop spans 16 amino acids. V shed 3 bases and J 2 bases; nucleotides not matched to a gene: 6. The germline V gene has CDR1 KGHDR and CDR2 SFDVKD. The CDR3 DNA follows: TGTGCCACCAGTGATCGAGCGGGAGCACCCACAGATACGCAGTATTTT. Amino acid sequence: CATSDRAGAPTDTQYF.

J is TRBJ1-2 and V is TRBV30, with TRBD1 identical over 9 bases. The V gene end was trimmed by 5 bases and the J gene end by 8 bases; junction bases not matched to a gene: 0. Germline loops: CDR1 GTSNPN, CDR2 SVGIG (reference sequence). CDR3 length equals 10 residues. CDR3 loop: CAWDRGGYTF. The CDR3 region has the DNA TGTGCCTGGGACAGGGGGGGCTACACCTTC.

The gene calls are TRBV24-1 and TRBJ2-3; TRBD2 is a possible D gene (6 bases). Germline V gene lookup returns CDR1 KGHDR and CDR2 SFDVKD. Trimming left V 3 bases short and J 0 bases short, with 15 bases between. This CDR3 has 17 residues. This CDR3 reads CATSDQPGTQSTDTQYF. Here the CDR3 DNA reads TGTGCCACCAGTGATCAACCCGGGACTCAGAGCACAGATACGCAGTATTTT.

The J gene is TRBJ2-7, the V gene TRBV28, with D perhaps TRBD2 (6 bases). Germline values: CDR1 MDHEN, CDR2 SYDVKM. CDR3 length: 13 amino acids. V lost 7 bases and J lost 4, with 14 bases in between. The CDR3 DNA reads TGTGCCAGCACATCCGGGGGTAGGTACGAGCAGTACTTC. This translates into CASTSGGRYEQYF.